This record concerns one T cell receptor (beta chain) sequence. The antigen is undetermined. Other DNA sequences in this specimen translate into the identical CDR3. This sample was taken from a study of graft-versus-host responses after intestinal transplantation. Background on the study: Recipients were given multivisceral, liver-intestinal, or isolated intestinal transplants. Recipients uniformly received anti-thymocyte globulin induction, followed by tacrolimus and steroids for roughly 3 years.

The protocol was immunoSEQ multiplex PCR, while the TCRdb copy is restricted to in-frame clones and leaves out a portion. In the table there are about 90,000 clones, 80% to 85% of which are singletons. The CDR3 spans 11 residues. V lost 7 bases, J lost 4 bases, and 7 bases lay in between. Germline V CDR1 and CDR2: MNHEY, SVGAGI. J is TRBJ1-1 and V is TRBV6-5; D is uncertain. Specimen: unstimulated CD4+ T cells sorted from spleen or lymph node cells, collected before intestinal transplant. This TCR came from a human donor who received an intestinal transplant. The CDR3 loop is CASNGGTEAFF. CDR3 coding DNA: TGTGCCAGCAATGGAGGCACTGAAGCTTTCTTT.